This TCR beta chain was identified during a study of CD8+CD57+ T cells in acquired aplastic anemia. Study-wide background: Sorted CD4+ and CD8+ cells yielded roughly 3 ug of DNA on average. For CD4+ cells, healthy donors had an average of roughly 9.8 million reads. Study findings and constraints: Controls and patients did not differ significantly in CD8+ Simpson's diversity. Researchers report that fewer than 35 CD8+ CDR3 sequences appeared in both patients and controls.

Researchers used genomic DNA as the template to profile TCR beta VDJ and CDR3. MiXCR, applied by TCRdb to the reads, yields one record per CDR3 protein. This sample yields some 140,000 distinct CDR3 sequences, of which less than 45% are seen a single time; around 8.4% belongs to the top ten. As for this clonotype: What it recognizes is unknown.

The CDR3 loop spans 15 amino acids. The germline V gene has CDR1 SGHAT and CDR2 FQDESV (reference sequence). The V and J ends lost 6 bases and 2 bases, in that order; junction bases with no gene match: 6. The receptor was isolated from a human donor in good health, serving as a control. Material for sequencing was sorted CD4+, CD8+, or CD8+CD57+ T cells (not recorded which) from PBMCs. This rearrangement joins TRBV11-1 to TRBJ2-3; 9 nucleotides align to TRBD2. CDR3 in amino acids: CASRRLAAYTDTQYF. The CDR3 DNA reads as TGTGCCAGCAGGCGACTAGCGGCGTACACAGATACGCAGTATTTT.